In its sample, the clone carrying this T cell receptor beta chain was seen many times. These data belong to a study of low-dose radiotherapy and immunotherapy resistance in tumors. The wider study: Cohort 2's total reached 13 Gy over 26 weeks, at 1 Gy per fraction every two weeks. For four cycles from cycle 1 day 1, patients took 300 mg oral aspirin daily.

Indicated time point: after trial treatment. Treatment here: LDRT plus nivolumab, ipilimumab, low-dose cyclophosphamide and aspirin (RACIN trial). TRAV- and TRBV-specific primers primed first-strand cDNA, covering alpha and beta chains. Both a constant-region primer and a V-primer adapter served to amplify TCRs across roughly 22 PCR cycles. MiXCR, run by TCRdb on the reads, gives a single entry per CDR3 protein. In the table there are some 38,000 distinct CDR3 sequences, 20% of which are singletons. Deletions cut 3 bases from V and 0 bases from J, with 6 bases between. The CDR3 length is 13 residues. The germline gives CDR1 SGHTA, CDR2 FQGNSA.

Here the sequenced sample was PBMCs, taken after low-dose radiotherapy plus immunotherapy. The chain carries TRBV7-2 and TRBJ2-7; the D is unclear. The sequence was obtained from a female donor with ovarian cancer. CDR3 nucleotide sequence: TGTGCCAGCAGCTTTGGCAACTCCTACGAGCAGTACTTC. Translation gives CASSFGNSYEQYF.